Listed below are T cell receptor beta chains from one sample, sequenced in a study of CD8 T cells in ankylosing spondylitis. MiXCR, run by TCRdb on the 5' RACE reads, gives a single entry per CDR3 protein. The table lists around 440,000 distinct CDR3 sequences, 17% of them singletons. Material: blood, either unsorted or a sorted T cell fraction (not recorded which). The receptor set was obtained from a male donor with ankylosing spondylitis. The CDR3 runs from the conserved cysteine through the conserved F or W. The D gene is left open where the match is weak. Part of the rows lack a size; the others show once, few, many or a class for expanded clones.

V gene: TRBV5-6; J gene: TRBJ1-5; clone size: few; D gene: -; CDR3 protein: CASSLGGGRNQPQHF; CDR3 DNA: TGTGCCAGCAGCTTGGGGGGGGGCAGGAATCAGCCCCAGCATTTT
V gene: TRBV4-1; J gene: TRBJ1-4; clone size: -; D gene: TRBD1; CDR3 protein: CASSQQDRGNEKLFF; CDR3 DNA: TGCGCCAGCAGCCAACAGGACAGGGGTAATGAAAAACTGTTTTTT
V gene: TRBV3-1; J gene: TRBJ2-5; clone size: -; D gene: -; CDR3 protein: CASSRGISVETQYF; CDR3 DNA: TGTGCCAGCAGCCGGGGGATTTCGGTAGAGACCCAGTACTTC
V gene: TRBV19; J gene: TRBJ1-4; clone size: few; D gene: -; CDR3 protein: CASSISATNEKLFF; CDR3 DNA: TGTGCCAGTAGTATATCAGCAACTAATGAAAAACTGTTTTTT
V gene: TRBV20-1; J gene: TRBJ2-7; clone size: -; D gene: -; CDR3 protein: CSAPSRYGEQYF; CDR3 DNA: TGCAGTGCTCCCTCACGGTATGGCGAGCAGTACTTC
V gene: TRBV11-2; J gene: TRBJ1-1; clone size: -; D gene: TRBD1; CDR3 protein: CASSLVPGTGGTEAFF; CDR3 DNA: TGTGCCAGCAGCTTAGTGCCCGGGACAGGGGGCACTGAAGCTTTCTTT
V gene: TRBV3-1; J gene: TRBJ2-3; clone size: many; D gene: -; CDR3 protein: CASSSRGTDTQYF; CDR3 DNA: TGTGCCAGCAGCTCCAGGGGAACAGATACGCAGTATTTT
V gene: TRBV6-2/TRBV6-3; J gene: TRBJ2-1; clone size: -; D gene: TRBD1; CDR3 protein: CASSRQGTYNEQFF; CDR3 DNA: TGTGCCAGCAGCCGACAGGGTACCTACAATGAGCAGTTCTTC
V gene: TRBV24-1; J gene: TRBJ2-1; clone size: -; D gene: -; CDR3 protein: CATAPATRGAGEQFF; CDR3 DNA: TGTGCCACCGCCCCGGCCACCAGGGGTGCGGGTGAGCAGTTCTTC
V gene: TRBV5-1; J gene: TRBJ2-5; clone size: -; D gene: TRBD2; CDR3 protein: CASSFTISGGKQETQYF; CDR3 DNA: TGCGCCAGCAGCTTTACGATAAGCGGGGGGAAACAAGAGACCCAGTACTTC
V gene: TRBV13; J gene: TRBJ1-2; clone size: few; D gene: -; CDR3 protein: CASRLDGDYGYTF; CDR3 DNA: TGTGCCAGCAGGCTGGACGGGGACTATGGCTACACCTTC
V gene: TRBV29-1; J gene: TRBJ2-3; clone size: few; D gene: TRBD2; CDR3 protein: CSVDGGENTQYF; CDR3 DNA: TGCAGCGTTGATGGGGGGGAGAATACGCAGTATTTT
V gene: TRBV30; J gene: TRBJ2-5; clone size: few; D gene: TRBD1; CDR3 protein: CAWNKGTGYQETQYF; CDR3 DNA: TGTGCCTGGAATAAAGGGACAGGGTACCAAGAGACCCAGTACTTC
V gene: TRBV12-3/TRBV12-4; J gene: TRBJ1-1; clone size: few; D gene: -; CDR3 protein: CASRLMGNRARTEAFF; CDR3 DNA: TGTGCCAGCAGACTTATGGGGAACAGGGCGAGGACTGAAGCTTTCTTT
V gene: TRBV4-1; J gene: TRBJ2-4; clone size: -; D gene: TRBD2; CDR3 protein: CASSPGLAEPENIQYF; CDR3 DNA: TGCGCCAGCAGCCCAGGACTAGCGGAGCCTGAAAACATTCAGTACTTC
V gene: TRBV6-1; J gene: TRBJ2-7; clone size: few; D gene: TRBD1; CDR3 protein: CASSRGDRVSYEQYF; CDR3 DNA: TGTGCCAGCAGCCGGGGGGACAGGGTCTCCTACGAGCAGTACTTC
V gene: TRBV10-3; J gene: TRBJ1-1; clone size: many; D gene: TRBD1; CDR3 protein: CAISAADRGATEAFF; CDR3 DNA: TGTGCCATCAGTGCAGCAGACAGGGGAGCCACTGAAGCTTTCTTT
V gene: TRBV5-1; J gene: TRBJ2-1; clone size: few; D gene: TRBD2; CDR3 protein: CASSRDLAGGLNEQFF; CDR3 DNA: TGCGCCAGCAGCCGGGACTTAGCGGGGGGGCTCAATGAGCAGTTCTTC
V gene: TRBV20-1; J gene: TRBJ2-7; clone size: -; D gene: TRBD2; CDR3 protein: CSARDSGREPYEQYF; CDR3 DNA: TGCAGTGCTAGGGATAGCGGGAGAGAACCCTACGAGCAGTACTTC
V gene: TRBV10-3; J gene: TRBJ2-1; clone size: -; D gene: -; CDR3 protein: CAISALGIYEQFF; CDR3 DNA: TGTGCCATCAGTGCTTTGGGGATTTATGAGCAGTTCTTC
V gene: TRBV11-1; J gene: TRBJ1-2; clone size: few; D gene: -; CDR3 protein: CASSFRGGYTF; CDR3 DNA: TGTGCCAGCAGCTTTCGGGGTGGCTACACCTTC
V gene: TRBV20-1; J gene: TRBJ2-7; clone size: few; D gene: TRBD2; CDR3 protein: CSARSGGRAYEQYF; CDR3 DNA: TGCAGTGCTAGGTCGGGAGGGAGGGCCTACGAGCAGTACTTC
V gene: TRBV28; J gene: TRBJ1-5; clone size: few; D gene: -; CDR3 protein: CASRPQGTNQPQHF; CDR3 DNA: TGTGCCAGCAGGCCCCAGGGTACCAATCAGCCCCAGCATTTT
V gene: TRBV2; J gene: TRBJ1-1; clone size: few; D gene: -; CDR3 protein: CASSQVRWGEAFF; CDR3 DNA: TGTGCCAGCAGTCAGGTCCGTTGGGGGGAGGCTTTCTTT
V gene: TRBV20-1; J gene: TRBJ1-1; clone size: -; D gene: -; CDR3 protein: CSASPRRGPNTEAFF; CDR3 DNA: TGCAGTGCTTCCCCCCGTAGAGGCCCCAACACTGAAGCTTTCTTT
V gene: TRBV14; J gene: TRBJ1-2; clone size: once; D gene: -; CDR3 protein: CASSQERTAGSYTF; CDR3 DNA: TGTGCCAGCAGCCAAGAGAGGACAGCGGGTAGCTACACCTTC
V gene: TRBV5-1; J gene: TRBJ2-7; clone size: few; D gene: TRBD1; CDR3 protein: CASSLAGPAIGGYSYEQYF; CDR3 DNA: TGCGCCAGCAGCTTGGCCGGGCCAGCAATAGGGGGCTATTCCTACGAGCAGTACTTC
V gene: TRBV5-6; J gene: TRBJ2-3; clone size: -; D gene: TRBD2; CDR3 protein: CASSLFWSGALADTQYF; CDR3 DNA: TGTGCCAGCAGCTTGTTTTGGAGCGGGGCTTTGGCAGATACGCAGTATTTT
V gene: TRBV11-1; J gene: TRBJ2-3; clone size: -; D gene: TRBD2; CDR3 protein: CASSHGRRLSGEEVTDTQYF; CDR3 DNA: TGTGCCAGCAGTCACGGGAGGAGGCTCTCCGGGGAGGAGGTCACAGATACGCAGTATTTT
V gene: TRBV27; J gene: TRBJ2-7; clone size: few; D gene: -; CDR3 protein: CASSLRGLAGYEQYF; CDR3 DNA: TGTGCCAGCAGTTTAAGGGGTTTGGCAGGCTACGAGCAGTACTTC
V gene: TRBV7-9; J gene: TRBJ2-6; clone size: many; D gene: -; CDR3 protein: CASSLARGGANVLTF; CDR3 DNA: TGTGCCAGCAGCTTAGCAAGGGGTGGGGCCAACGTCCTGACTTTC
V gene: TRBV24-1; J gene: TRBJ2-3; clone size: -; D gene: TRBD2; CDR3 protein: CATSDFGLVGTDTQYF; CDR3 DNA: TGTGCCACCAGTGATTTCGGACTAGTTGGTACAGATACGCAGTATTTT
V gene: TRBV29-1; J gene: TRBJ2-3; clone size: few; D gene: TRBD2; CDR3 protein: CSVVAGATDTQYF; CDR3 DNA: TGCAGCGTTGTAGCGGGAGCCACAGATACGCAGTATTTT
V gene: TRBV7-9; J gene: TRBJ1-4; clone size: -; D gene: -; CDR3 protein: CASSLVQGYEELFF; CDR3 DNA: TGTGCCAGCAGCTTAGTTCAGGGATACGAGGAACTGTTTTTT
V gene: TRBV12-3/TRBV12-4; J gene: TRBJ1-6; clone size: many; D gene: TRBD1; CDR3 protein: CASRMTGTYNSPLHF; CDR3 DNA: TGTGCCAGCAGAATGACAGGGACCTATAATTCACCCCTCCACTTT
V gene: TRBV10-2; J gene: TRBJ2-1; clone size: few; D gene: TRBD2; CDR3 protein: CASSTGASGDNEQFF; CDR3 DNA: TGCGCCAGCAGTACCGGGGCTAGCGGGGACAATGAGCAGTTCTTC
V gene: TRBV7-7; J gene: TRBJ2-3; clone size: few; D gene: -; CDR3 protein: CASSLGDARYDTQYF; CDR3 DNA: TGTGCCAGCAGCTTAGGGGACGCCCGGTATGATACGCAGTATTTT
V gene: TRBV2; J gene: TRBJ1-4; clone size: -; D gene: -; CDR3 protein: CASSDRAGEKLFF; CDR3 DNA: TGTGCCAGCAGTGATAGGGCAGGGGAAAAACTGTTTTTT
V gene: TRBV5-6; J gene: TRBJ1-2; clone size: -; D gene: -; CDR3 protein: CASSPGRSLSYTF; CDR3 DNA: TGTGCCAGCAGCCCAGGGAGATCATTATCCTACACCTTC
V gene: TRBV9; J gene: TRBJ1-4; clone size: -; D gene: TRBD1; CDR3 protein: CASSVGPGGADEKLFF; CDR3 DNA: TGTGCCAGCAGCGTAGGACCAGGGGGCGCGGATGAAAAACTGTTTTTT
V gene: TRBV5-1; J gene: TRBJ2-1; clone size: few; D gene: TRBD2; CDR3 protein: CASSPTGGNEQFF; CDR3 DNA: TGCGCCAGCAGCCCGACGGGGGGCAATGAGCAGTTCTTC
V gene: TRBV7-3; J gene: TRBJ2-1; clone size: few; D gene: TRBD2; CDR3 protein: CASSAGGLREQFF; CDR3 DNA: TGTGCCAGCAGCGCGGGGGGTTTACGTGAGCAGTTCTTC
V gene: TRBV5-1; J gene: TRBJ1-2; clone size: few; D gene: -; CDR3 protein: CASSLIRGYGYTF; CDR3 DNA: TGCGCCAGCAGCTTGATACGGGGATATGGCTACACCTTC
V gene: TRBV7-2; J gene: TRBJ1-6; clone size: few; D gene: -; CDR3 protein: CASSRTFGSPLHF; CDR3 DNA: TGTGCCAGCAGCCGCACTTTTGGATCACCCCTCCACTTT
V gene: TRBV9; J gene: TRBJ2-5; clone size: few; D gene: TRBD2; CDR3 protein: CASSASSGRAQETQYF; CDR3 DNA: TGTGCCAGCAGCGCGTCTAGCGGGAGGGCCCAAGAGACCCAGTACTTC
V gene: TRBV7-8; J gene: TRBJ2-5; clone size: few; D gene: TRBD1; CDR3 protein: CASSLFPRTGQETQYF; CDR3 DNA: TGTGCCAGCAGCTTATTCCCCAGGACAGGGCAAGAGACCCAGTACTTC
V gene: TRBV5-1; J gene: TRBJ2-7; clone size: -; D gene: -; CDR3 protein: CASSHGQPALYEQYF; CDR3 DNA: TGCGCCAGCAGCCACGGACAGCCCGCTCTTTACGAGCAGTACTTC
V gene: TRBV5-1; J gene: TRBJ2-5; clone size: -; D gene: TRBD1; CDR3 protein: CASSLMGQGGETQYF; CDR3 DNA: TGCGCCAGCAGCTTGATGGGACAGGGAGGTGAGACCCAGTACTTC
V gene: TRBV5-1; J gene: TRBJ2-5; clone size: few; D gene: TRBD2; CDR3 protein: CASSLLSSGGQETQYF; CDR3 DNA: TGCGCCAGCAGCTTGCTCTCTAGCGGGGGCCAAGAGACCCAGTACTTC